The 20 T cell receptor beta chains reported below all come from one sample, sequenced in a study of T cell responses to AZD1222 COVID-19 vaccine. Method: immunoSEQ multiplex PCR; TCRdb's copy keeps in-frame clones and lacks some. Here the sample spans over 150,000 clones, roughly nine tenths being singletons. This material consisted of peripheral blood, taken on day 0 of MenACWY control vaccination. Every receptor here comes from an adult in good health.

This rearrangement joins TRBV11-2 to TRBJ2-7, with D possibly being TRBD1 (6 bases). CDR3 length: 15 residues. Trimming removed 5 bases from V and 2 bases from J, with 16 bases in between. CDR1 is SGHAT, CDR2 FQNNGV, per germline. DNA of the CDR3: TGTGCCAGCAGCGTGGTGTCGGGACAAGCCTACGAGCAGTACTTC. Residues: CASSVVSGQAYEQYF.

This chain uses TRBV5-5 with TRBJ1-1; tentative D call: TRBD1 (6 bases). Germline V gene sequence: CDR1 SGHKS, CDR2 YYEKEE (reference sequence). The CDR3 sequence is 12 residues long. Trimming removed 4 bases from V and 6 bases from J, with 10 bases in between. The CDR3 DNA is TGTGCCAGCAGCCCACAGGGACCTGAAGCTTTCTTT. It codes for CASSPQGPEAFF.

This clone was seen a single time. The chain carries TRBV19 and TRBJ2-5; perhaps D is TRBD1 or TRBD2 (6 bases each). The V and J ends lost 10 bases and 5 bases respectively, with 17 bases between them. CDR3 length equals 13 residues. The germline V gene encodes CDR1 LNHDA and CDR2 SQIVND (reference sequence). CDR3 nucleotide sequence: TGTGCCACCTCGGAGGGGGTAGGGGAGACCCAGTACTTC. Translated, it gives CATSEGVGETQYF.

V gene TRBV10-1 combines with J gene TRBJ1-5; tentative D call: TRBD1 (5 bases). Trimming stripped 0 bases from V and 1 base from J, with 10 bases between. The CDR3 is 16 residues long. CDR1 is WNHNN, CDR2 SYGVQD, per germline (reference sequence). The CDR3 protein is CASSESTDRSNQPQHF. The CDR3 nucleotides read TGCGCCAGCAGTGAGTCTACCGACAGAAGCAATCAGCCCCAGCATTTT.

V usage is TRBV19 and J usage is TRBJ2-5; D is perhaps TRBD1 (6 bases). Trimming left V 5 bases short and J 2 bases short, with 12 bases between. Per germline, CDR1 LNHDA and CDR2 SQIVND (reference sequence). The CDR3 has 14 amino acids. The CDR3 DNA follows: TGTGCCAGTAGTCCTACAGGGCGGCAAGAGACCCAGTACTTC. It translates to CASSPTGRQETQYF.

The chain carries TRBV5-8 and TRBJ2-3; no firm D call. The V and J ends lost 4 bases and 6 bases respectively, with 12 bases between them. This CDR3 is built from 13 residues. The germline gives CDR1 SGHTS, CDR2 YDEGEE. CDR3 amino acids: CASSLRSHDTQYF. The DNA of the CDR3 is TGTGCCAGCAGCCTGAGATCCCACGATACGCAGTATTTT.

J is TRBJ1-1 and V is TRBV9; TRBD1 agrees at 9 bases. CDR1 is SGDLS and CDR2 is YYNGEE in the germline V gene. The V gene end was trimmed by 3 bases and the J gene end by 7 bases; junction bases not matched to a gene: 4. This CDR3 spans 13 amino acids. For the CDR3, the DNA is TGTGCCAGCAGCGCCGGGACAGGGATTGAAGCTTTCTTT. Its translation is CASSAGTGIEAFF.

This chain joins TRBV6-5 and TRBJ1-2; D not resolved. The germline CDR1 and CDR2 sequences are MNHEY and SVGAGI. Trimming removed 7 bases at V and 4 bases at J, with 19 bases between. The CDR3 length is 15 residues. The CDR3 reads CASKIAEVGLYGYTF. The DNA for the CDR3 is TGTGCCAGCAAAATAGCGGAAGTAGGGCTCTATGGCTACACCTTC.

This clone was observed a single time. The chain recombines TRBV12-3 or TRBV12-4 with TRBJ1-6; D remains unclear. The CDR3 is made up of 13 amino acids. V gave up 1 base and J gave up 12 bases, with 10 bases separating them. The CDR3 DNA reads TGTGCCAGCAGTTTAGGGGCCCCTGGACCCCTCCACTTT. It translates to CASSLGAPGPLHF.

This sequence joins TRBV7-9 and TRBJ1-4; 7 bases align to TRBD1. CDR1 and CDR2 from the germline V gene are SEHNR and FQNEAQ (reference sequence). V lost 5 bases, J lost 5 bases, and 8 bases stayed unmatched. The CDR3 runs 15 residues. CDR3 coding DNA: TGTGCCAGCAGCACCACAGGGGAGGGGAATGAAAAACTGTTTTTT. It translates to CASSTTGEGNEKLFF.

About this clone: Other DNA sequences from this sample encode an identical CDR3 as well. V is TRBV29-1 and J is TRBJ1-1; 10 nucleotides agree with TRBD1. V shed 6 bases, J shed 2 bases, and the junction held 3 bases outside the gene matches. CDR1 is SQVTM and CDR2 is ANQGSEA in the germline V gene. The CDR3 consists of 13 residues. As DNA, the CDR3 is TGCAGCGTCCGGACAGGGGGAAACACTGAAGCTTTCTTT. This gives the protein CSVRTGGNTEAFF.

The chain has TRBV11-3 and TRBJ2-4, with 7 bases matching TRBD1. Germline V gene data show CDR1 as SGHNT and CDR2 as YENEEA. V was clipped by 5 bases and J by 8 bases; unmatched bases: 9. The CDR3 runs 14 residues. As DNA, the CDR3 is TGTGCCAGCAGCCAACGGGACAGTTCGGACATTCAGTACTTC. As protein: CASSQRDSSDIQYF. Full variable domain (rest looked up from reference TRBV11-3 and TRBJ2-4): EAGVVQSPRYKIIEKKQPVAFWCNPISGHNTLYWYLQNLGQGPELLIRYENEEAVDDSQLPKDRFSAERLKGVDSTLKIQPAELGDSAVYLCASSQRDSSDIQYFGAGTRLSVL.

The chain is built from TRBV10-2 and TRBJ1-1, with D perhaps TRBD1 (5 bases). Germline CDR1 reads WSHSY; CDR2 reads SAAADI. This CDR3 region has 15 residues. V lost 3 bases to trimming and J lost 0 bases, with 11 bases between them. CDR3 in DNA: TGCGCCAGCAGTGACAGGGTTACTATGAACACTGAAGCTTTCTTT. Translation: CASSDRVTMNTEAFF.

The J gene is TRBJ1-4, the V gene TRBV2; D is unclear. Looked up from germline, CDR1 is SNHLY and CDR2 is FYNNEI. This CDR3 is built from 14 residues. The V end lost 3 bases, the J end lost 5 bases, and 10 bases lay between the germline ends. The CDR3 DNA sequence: TGTGCCAGCAGTGATACGGGCGAGAATGAAAAACTGTTTTTT. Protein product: CASSDTGENEKLFF.

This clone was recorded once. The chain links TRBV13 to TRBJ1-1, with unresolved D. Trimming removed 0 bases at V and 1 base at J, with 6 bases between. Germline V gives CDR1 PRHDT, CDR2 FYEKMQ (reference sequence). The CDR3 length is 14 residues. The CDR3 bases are TGTGCCAGCAGCTTAGGGACAAAGAACACTGAAGCTTTCTTT. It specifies CASSLGTKNTEAFF.

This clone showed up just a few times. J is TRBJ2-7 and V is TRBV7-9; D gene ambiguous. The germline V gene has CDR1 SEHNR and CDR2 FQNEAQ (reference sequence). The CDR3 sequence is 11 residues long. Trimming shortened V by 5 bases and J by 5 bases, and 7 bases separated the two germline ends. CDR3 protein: CASSPLDEQYF. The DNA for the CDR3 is TGTGCCAGCAGCCCCTTGGACGAGCAGTACTTC.

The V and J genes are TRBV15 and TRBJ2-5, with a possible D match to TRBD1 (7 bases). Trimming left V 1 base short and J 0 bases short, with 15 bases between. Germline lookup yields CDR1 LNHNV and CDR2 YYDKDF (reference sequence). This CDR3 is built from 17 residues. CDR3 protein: CATSRGRDRQYQETQYF. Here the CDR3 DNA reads TGTGCCACCAGCAGAGGGAGGGACAGACAGTACCAAGAGACCCAGTACTTC.

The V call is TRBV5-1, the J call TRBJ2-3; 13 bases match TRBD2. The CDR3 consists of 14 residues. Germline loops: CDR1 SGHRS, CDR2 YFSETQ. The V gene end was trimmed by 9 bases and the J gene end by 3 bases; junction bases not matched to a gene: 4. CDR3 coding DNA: TGCGCCACCGGACTAGCGGGAGAGACAGATACGCAGTATTTT. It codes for CATGLAGETDTQYF.

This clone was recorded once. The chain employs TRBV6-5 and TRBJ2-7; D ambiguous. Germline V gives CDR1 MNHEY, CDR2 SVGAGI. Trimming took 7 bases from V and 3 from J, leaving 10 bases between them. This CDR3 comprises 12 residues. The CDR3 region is CASTGYLYEQYF. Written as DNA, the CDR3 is TGTGCCAGCACGGGCTACCTCTACGAGCAGTACTTC.

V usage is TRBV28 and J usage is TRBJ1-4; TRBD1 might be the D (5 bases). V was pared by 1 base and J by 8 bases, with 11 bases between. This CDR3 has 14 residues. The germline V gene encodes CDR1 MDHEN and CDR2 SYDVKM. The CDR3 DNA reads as TGTGCCAGCAGTTTATTTGGGGGAGGCGAAAAACTGTTTTTT. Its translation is CASSLFGGGEKLFF.